This T cell receptor beta chain was recovered during a study of T cell changes during pregnancy in multiple sclerosis. The germline CDR1 and CDR2 sequences are MNHEY and SMNVEV (reference sequence). The CDR3 sequence is 13 residues long. V was clipped by 6 bases and J by 4 bases, with 13 bases between them. TCRdb's table, derived via immunoSEQ multiplex PCR, lists solely in-frame clones and lacks some. The sample comprises around 80,000 clones, under 95% of which are singletons, and 2.6% rests with the top ten. Sequenced here: peripheral blood, sampled before pregnancy. The V gene is TRBV27, the J gene TRBJ2-7, with a tentative D call TRBD2 (5 bases). The TCR was taken from a female donor with multiple sclerosis, enrolled in a pregnancy study. The CDR3 loop is CASSAGPAYEQYF. CDR3 coding DNA: TGTGCCAGCAGCGCGGGCCCCGCTTACGAGCAGTACTTC.